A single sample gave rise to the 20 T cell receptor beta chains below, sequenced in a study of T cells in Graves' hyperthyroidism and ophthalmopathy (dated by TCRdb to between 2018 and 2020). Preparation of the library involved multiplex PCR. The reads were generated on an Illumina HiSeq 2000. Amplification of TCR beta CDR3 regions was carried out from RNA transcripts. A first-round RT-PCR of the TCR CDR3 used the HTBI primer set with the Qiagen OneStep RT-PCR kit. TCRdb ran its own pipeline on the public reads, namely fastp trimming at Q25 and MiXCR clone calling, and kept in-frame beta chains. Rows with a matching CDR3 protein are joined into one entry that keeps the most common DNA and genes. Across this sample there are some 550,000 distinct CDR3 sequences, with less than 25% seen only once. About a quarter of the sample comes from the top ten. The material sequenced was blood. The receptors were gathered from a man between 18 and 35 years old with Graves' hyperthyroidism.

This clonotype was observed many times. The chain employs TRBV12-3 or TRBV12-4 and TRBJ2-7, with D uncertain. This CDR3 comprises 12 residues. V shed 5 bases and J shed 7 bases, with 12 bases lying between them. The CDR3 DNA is TGTGCCAGCAGTCCTGTAGATTGGGAGCAGTACTTC. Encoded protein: CASSPVDWEQYF.

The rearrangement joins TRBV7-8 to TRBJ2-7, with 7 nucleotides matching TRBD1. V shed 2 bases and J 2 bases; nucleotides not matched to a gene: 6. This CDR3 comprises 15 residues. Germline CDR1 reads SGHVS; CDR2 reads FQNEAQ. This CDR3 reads CASSLLDRATYEQYF. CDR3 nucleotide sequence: TGTGCCAGCAGCTTACTTGACAGGGCCACCTACGAGCAGTACTTC.

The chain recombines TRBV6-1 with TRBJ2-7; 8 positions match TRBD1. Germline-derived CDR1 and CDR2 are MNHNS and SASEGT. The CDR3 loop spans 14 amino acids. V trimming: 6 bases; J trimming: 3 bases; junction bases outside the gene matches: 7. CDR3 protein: CASRGSGQDYEQYF. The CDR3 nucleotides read TGTGCCAGCAGAGGTTCGGGACAGGACTACGAGCAGTACTTC.

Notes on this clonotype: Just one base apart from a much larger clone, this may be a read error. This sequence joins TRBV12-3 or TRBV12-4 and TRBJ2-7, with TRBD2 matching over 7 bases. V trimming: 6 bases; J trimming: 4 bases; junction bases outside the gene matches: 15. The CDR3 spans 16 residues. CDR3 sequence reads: CASSPVSGGPTYEQYF. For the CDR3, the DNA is TGTGCCAGCAGCCCGGTATCGGGGGGTCCTACGTACGAGCAGTACTTC.

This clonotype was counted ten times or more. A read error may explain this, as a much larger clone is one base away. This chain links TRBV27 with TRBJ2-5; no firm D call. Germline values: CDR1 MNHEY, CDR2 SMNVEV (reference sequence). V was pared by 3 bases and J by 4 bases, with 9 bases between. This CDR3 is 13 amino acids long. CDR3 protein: CASSFAAGETQYF. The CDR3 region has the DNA TGTGCCAGCAGTTTCGCGGCAGGAGAGACCCAGTACTTC.

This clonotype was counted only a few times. CDR3 amino acids: CATSRDSRFGTQYF. The CDR3 DNA is TGTGCCACCAGCAGAGATAGTAGGTTTGGGACCCAGTACTTC. The chain has TRBV15 and TRBJ2-5; the D is unclear. This CDR3 is built from 14 residues. Germline values: CDR1 LNHNV, CDR2 YYDKDF (reference sequence). The ends were cut back, 0 bases at V and 7 bases at J, with 12 bases in the middle.

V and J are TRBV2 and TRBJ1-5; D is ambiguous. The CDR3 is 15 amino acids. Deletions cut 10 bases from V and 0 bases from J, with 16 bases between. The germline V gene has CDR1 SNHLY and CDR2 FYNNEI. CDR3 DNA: TGTGCCACCGCGGTCGAATCTGATAGCAATCAGCCCCAGCATTTT. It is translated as CATAVESDSNQPQHF. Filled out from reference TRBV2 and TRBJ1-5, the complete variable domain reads EPEVTQTPSHQVTQMGQEVILRCVPISNHLYFYWYRQILGQKVEFLVSFYNNEISEKSEIFDDQFSVERPDGSNFTLKIRSTKLEDSAMYFCATAVESDSNQPQHFGDGTRLSIL.

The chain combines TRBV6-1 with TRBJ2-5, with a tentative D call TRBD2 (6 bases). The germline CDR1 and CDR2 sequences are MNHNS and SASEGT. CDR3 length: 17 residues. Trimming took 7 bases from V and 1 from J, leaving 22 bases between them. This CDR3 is CASIQAGWASAQETQYF. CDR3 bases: TGTGCCAGCATTCAAGCGGGTTGGGCTAGCGCCCAAGAGACCCAGTACTTC.

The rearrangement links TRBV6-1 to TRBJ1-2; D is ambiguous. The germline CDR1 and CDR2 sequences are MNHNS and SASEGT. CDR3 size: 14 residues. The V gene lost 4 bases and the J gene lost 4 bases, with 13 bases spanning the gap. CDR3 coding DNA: TGTGCCAGCAGTGCCCTACAAGGAGGCTATGGCTACACCTTC. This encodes CASSALQGGYGYTF.

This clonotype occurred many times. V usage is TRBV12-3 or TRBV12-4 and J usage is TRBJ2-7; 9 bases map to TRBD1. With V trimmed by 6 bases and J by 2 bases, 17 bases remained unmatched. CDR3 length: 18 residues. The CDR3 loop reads CASSFWTGATKEPYEQYF. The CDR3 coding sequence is TGTGCCAGCAGCTTCTGGACAGGGGCCACCAAGGAACCCTACGAGCAGTACTTC.

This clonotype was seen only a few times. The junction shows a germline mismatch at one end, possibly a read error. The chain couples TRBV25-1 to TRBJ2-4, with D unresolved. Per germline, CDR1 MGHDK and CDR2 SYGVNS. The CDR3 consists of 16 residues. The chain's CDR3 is CASSDGRSRAKNIKYF. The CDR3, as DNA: TGTGCCAGCAGTGACGGTCGATCTAGGGCCAAAAACATTAAGTACTTC.

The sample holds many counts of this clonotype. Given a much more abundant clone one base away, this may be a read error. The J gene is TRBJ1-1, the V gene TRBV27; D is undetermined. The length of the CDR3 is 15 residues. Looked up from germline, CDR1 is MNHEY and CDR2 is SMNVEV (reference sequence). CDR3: CASSSRFLGHTEACF. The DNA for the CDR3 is TGTGCCAGCAGTTCCCGGTTCCTAGGGCACACTGAAGCTTGCTTT.

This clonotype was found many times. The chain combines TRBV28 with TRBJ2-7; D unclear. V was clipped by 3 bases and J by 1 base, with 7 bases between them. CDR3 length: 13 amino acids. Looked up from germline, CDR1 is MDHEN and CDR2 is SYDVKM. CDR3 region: CASSFDNSYEQYF. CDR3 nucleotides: TGTGCCAGCAGTTTCGACAATTCCTACGAGCAGTACTTC.

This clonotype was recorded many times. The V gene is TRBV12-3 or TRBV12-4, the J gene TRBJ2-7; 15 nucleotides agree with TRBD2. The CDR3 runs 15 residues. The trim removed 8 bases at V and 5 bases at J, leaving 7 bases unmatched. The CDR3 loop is CASPGLAGGPDEQYF. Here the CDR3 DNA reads TGTGCCAGCCCGGGACTAGCGGGGGGTCCGGACGAGCAGTACTTC.

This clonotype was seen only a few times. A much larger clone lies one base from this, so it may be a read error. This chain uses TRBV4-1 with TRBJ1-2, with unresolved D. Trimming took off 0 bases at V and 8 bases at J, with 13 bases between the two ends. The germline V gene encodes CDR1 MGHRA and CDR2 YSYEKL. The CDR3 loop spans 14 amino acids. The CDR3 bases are TGCGCCAGCAGCCAAGAGGCTCAGGAGAACGGCTACACCTTC. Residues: CASSQEAQENGYTF.

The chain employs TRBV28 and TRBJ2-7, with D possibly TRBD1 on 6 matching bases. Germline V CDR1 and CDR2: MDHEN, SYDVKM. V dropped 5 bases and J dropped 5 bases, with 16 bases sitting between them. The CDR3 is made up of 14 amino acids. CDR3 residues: CASSGITGFHEQYF. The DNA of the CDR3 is TGTGCCAGCAGTGGAATAACAGGGTTCCACGAGCAGTACTTC.

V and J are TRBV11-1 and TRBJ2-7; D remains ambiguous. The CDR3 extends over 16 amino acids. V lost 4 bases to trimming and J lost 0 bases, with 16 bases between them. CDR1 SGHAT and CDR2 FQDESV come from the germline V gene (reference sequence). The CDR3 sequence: CASSSWEGQRSYEQYF. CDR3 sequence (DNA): TGTGCCAGCAGCTCCTGGGAAGGGCAGCGCTCCTACGAGCAGTACTTC. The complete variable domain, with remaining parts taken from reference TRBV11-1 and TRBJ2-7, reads EAEVAQSPRYKITEKSQAVAFWCDPISGHATLYWYRQILGQGPELLVQFQDESVVDDSQLPKDRFSAERLKGVDSTLKIQPAELGDSAMYLCASSSWEGQRSYEQYFGPGTRLTVT.

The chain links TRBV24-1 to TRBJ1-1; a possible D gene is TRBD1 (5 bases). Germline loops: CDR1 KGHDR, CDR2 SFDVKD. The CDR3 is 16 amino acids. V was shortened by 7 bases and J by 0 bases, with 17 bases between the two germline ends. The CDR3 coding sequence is TGTGCCACCAGAGCGGGCAGGGAGGGGATGAACACTGAAGCTTTCTTT. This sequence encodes CATRAGREGMNTEAFF.

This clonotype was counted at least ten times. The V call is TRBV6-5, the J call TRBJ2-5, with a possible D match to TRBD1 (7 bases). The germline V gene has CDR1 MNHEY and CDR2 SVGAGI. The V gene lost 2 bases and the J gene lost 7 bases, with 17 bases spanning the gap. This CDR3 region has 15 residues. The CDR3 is CASSYPGGGGGTQYF. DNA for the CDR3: TGTGCCAGCAGTTACCCCGGAGGGGGCGGAGGGACCCAGTACTTC.

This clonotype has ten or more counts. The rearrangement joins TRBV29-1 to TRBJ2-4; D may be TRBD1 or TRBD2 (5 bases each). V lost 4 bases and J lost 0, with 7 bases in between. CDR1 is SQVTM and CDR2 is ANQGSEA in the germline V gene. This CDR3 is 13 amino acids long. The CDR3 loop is CSVGGRAKNIQYF. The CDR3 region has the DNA TGCAGCGTTGGGGGGAGAGCCAAAAACATTCAGTACTTC.